Listed here are 30 T cell receptor beta chains from one sample, sequenced in a study of response to subunit inactivated influenza vaccine. TCRdb re-called the RT-PCR reads through MiXCR, storing one row per CDR3 protein. This table has about 540,000 distinct CDR3 sequences, approximately 20% appearing once. Separately, the same data were catalogued under a study of T cells expressing NK-cell markers. From that paper: It was by 5'RACE template switching with UMIs that TCR beta cDNA was made.

This material consisted of CD4+ T cells sorted from PBMCs, taken roughly 13 days after vaccination. The receptor source for this set is a man aged 45-65 years who received an inactivated influenza vaccine.

The chain carries TRBV12-3 or TRBV12-4 and TRBJ1-5; 7 bases agree with TRBD1. The J segment lost 0 bases and the V segment lost 4 bases, leaving 9 bases of the junction unmatched. CDR3 length: 17 amino acids. The CDR3 spells CASSCRGDFLSNQPQHF. CDR3 nucleotide sequence: TGTGCCAGCAGTTGCAGGGGGGACTTTCTTAGCAATCAGCCCCAGCATTTT.

The chain employs TRBV6-2 or TRBV6-3 and TRBJ2-7; D unresolved. Germline V gives CDR1 MNHEY, CDR2 SVGEGT. The CDR3 runs 14 residues. The V gene lost 2 bases and the J gene lost 1 base, with 9 bases spanning the gap. CDR3 protein: CASSYESGSYEQYF. CDR3 bases: TGTGCCAGCAGTTACGAAAGTGGGTCCTACGAGCAGTACTTC.

The rearrangement links TRBV7-9 to TRBJ1-1; maybe TRBD1 (5 bases). The CDR3 runs to 14 residues. V was trimmed by 5 bases and J by 7 bases, leaving 17 bases between them. Germline CDR1 SEHNR, CDR2 FQNEAQ (reference sequence). The DNA of the CDR3 is TGTGCCAGCAGCGGGGCGGGGCAAAACTATGAAGCTTTCTTT. Amino acids: CASSGAGQNYEAFF.

The genes are TRBV20-1 and TRBJ2-5; the D gene is possibly TRBD2 (6 bases). This CDR3 spans 14 amino acids. Germline CDR1 reads DFQATT; CDR2 reads SNEGSKA (reference sequence). The V end lost 1 base, the J end lost 5 bases, and 14 bases lay between the germline ends. The CDR3 protein is CSARGETSWETQYF. The CDR3 bases are TGCAGTGCTAGAGGAGAAACTAGCTGGGAGACCCAGTACTTC.

The chain combines TRBV5-1 with TRBJ2-7, with 10 bases lining up with TRBD1. Germline V lookup: CDR1 SGHRS, CDR2 YFSETQ. The ends lost 3 bases at V and 4 bases at J; junction bases unmatched: 10. CDR3 length: 16 residues. The CDR3 loop reads CASSWDRDRGGYEQYF. In DNA form, the CDR3 reads TGCGCCAGCAGCTGGGACCGGGACAGGGGCGGATACGAGCAGTACTTC.

The rearrangement uses TRBV4-2 and TRBJ2-2; 10 positions agree with TRBD2. Trimming took 3 bases from V and 2 from J; bases not matched to a gene: 6. The germline gives CDR1 LGHNA, CDR2 YNFKEQ. CDR3 length equals 17 residues. In DNA form, the CDR3 reads TGTGCCAGCAGCCAGTTCACTAGCGGGGTCAACACCGGGGAGCTGTTTTTT. This encodes CASSQFTSGVNTGELFF.

V is TRBV20-1 and J is TRBJ2-3; D is perhaps TRBD2 (6 bases). The germline V gene encodes CDR1 DFQATT and CDR2 SNEGSKA (reference sequence). The V end lost 1 base, the J end lost 5 bases, and 16 bases lay between the germline ends. This CDR3 has 15 amino acids. For the CDR3, the DNA is TGCAGTGCTAGAGGGCCTAGCGTCATTCAAGATACGCAGTATTTT. This encodes CSARGPSVIQDTQYF.

This clonotype was seen only once. This chain uses TRBV6-5 with TRBJ2-3; 8 nucleotides agree with TRBD2. The V and J ends lost 4 bases and 7 bases, in that order; junction bases with no gene match: 10. Looked up from germline, CDR1 is MNHEY and CDR2 is SVGAGI. The CDR3 totals 15 residues. Written as DNA, the CDR3 is TGTGCCAGCAGTTGGGGGGCGGGAGGTAGGAATACGCAGTATTTT. As protein: CASSWGAGGRNTQYF.

The CDR3, as DNA: TGCGCCAGCAGCTTCAGGGACCTCCTGAGGGCCGGGGAGCTGTTTTTT. Translating it yields CASSFRDLLRAGELFF. V is TRBV5-1 and J is TRBJ2-2; the D call may be TRBD1 or TRBD2 (5 bases each). Trimming removed 2 bases from V and 6 bases from J, with 17 bases in between. The CDR3 is made up of 16 amino acids. Germline V gene data show CDR1 as SGHRS and CDR2 as YFSETQ. Full variable domain (rest looked up from reference TRBV5-1 and TRBJ2-2): KAGVTQTPRYLIKTRGQQVTLSCSPISGHRSVSWYQQTPGQGLQFLFEYFSETQRNKGNFPGRFSGRQFSNSRSEMNVSTLELGDSALYLCASSFRDLLRAGELFFGEGSRLTVL.

There are a few counts of this clonotype. The chain couples TRBV7-3 to TRBJ2-1; 11 nucleotides match TRBD2. CDR3 length: 15 amino acids. The germline gives CDR1 SGHTA, CDR2 FQGTGA. The ends lost 1 base at V and 7 bases at J; junction bases unmatched: 3. CDR3 region: CASSLSTSGSNEQFF. In DNA form, the CDR3 reads TGTGCCAGCAGCTTAAGTACTAGCGGGAGTAATGAGCAGTTCTTC.

This clonotype was picked up a small number of times. This chain joins TRBV6-1 and TRBJ2-3, with D tentatively TRBD1 (5 bases). The CDR3 is made up of 15 amino acids. Between the trimmed V and J ends, which lost 8 bases and 0 bases, there was a span of 15 bases. Germline V CDR1 and CDR2: MNHNS, SASEGT. CDR3 amino acids: CASRTTDRSTDTQYF. CDR3 sequence (DNA): TGTGCCAGCCGAACGACCGACAGAAGCACAGATACGCAGTATTTT.

This clonotype has only a few counts. The V gene is TRBV6-2 or TRBV6-3, the J gene TRBJ1-5, with D unresolved. Trimming took 2 bases from V and 5 from J, leaving 10 bases between them. The CDR3 loop spans 14 amino acids. The germline V gene encodes CDR1 MNHEY and CDR2 SVGEGT. As DNA, the CDR3 is TGTGCCAGCAGTTACGGGTTAGGGTATCAGCCCCAGCATTTT. It is translated as CASSYGLGYQPQHF.

This clonotype occurred a few times. The DNA for the CDR3 is TGCAGTGCTAGAGACCCTTTTAGCGGGGGGGCGTCAGATACGCAGTATTTT. Translating it yields CSARDPFSGGASDTQYF. This chain joins TRBV20-1 and TRBJ2-3; 11 positions agree with TRBD2. V was clipped by 0 bases and J by 4 bases; unmatched bases: 9. The germline CDR1 and CDR2 sequences are DFQATT and SNEGSKA (reference sequence). The CDR3 runs 17 residues.

Regarding this clonotype: A junction end diverges from the germline sequence, so it may reflect a read error. The chain links TRBV7-2 to TRBJ2-7; possible D gene TRBD2, 6 bases. The CDR3 has 14 residues. Germline V gene data show CDR1 as SGHTA and CDR2 as FQGNSA. The CDR3: CASSLTSGTGVPSF. The CDR3 DNA follows: TGTGCCAGCAGCTTAACTTCCGGGACGGGAGTCCCGTCCTTC.

The chain recombines TRBV12-3 or TRBV12-4 with TRBJ1-1; D remains unclear. V lost 6 bases and J lost 3, with 14 bases in between. This CDR3 has 14 residues. As DNA, the CDR3 is TGTGCCAGCAGCGCCGCGGGGAGGGACACTGAAGCTTTCTTT. It encodes CASSAAGRDTEAFF.

The chain links TRBV6-2 or TRBV6-3 to TRBJ1-1, with D unresolved. The germline V and J ends were trimmed by 5 bases and 2 bases, with 12 bases remaining between them. This CDR3 contains 14 residues. Germline V gives CDR1 MNHEY, CDR2 SVGEGT. CDR3 nucleotide sequence: TGTGCCAGCAGTCACCCCCGGCGAAACACTGAAGCTTTCTTT. Protein sequence: CASSHPRRNTEAFF.

This clonotype turned up a few times. V gene TRBV29-1 combines with J gene TRBJ2-1; D could derive from TRBD1 or TRBD2 (5 bases each). Germline V gives CDR1 SQVTM, CDR2 ANQGSEA. The CDR3 consists of 13 residues. V lost 7 bases and J lost 1, with 11 bases in between. The chain's CDR3 is CSANGGSYNEQFF. The CDR3 nucleotides are TGCAGCGCCAATGGGGGTTCCTACAATGAGCAGTTCTTC.

This clonotype occurred a few times. This chain uses TRBV11-1 with TRBJ2-7; 9 positions match TRBD1. This CDR3 is built from 20 residues. CDR1 is SGHAT and CDR2 is FQDESV in the germline V gene (reference sequence). The V and J ends lost 6 bases and 2 bases, in that order; junction bases with no gene match: 23. The DNA of the CDR3 is TGTGCCAGCAGTTTAACCCGAGGGACAGGGAGGTTGGATTCTACCTACGAGCAGTACTTC. Translation gives CASSLTRGTGRLDSTYEQYF.

This clonotype was observed at least ten times. The V gene is TRBV10-3, the J gene TRBJ2-5; 7 positions match TRBD2. Germline V gene sequence: CDR1 ENHRY, CDR2 SYGVKD. V lost 11 bases, J lost 1 base, and 7 bases stayed unmatched. This CDR3 is 13 amino acids long. The CDR3: CAAASGVQETQYF. DNA of the CDR3: TGTGCCGCGGCCAGCGGGGTCCAAGAGACCCAGTACTTC.

The V and J genes are TRBV6-1 and TRBJ1-2; D gene ambiguous. V was pared by 7 bases and J by 4 bases, with 19 bases between. The CDR3 loop spans 15 amino acids. Germline V gene data show CDR1 as MNHNS and CDR2 as SASEGT. The chain's CDR3 is CASTYIARVGYGYTF. In nucleotides, the CDR3 is TGTGCCAGCACCTATATCGCGAGGGTGGGCTATGGCTACACCTTC.

The DNA of the CDR3 is TGTGCCAGCAGTTTATCTGCTAGCGGGGGCTACAATGAGCAGTTCTTC. It specifies CASSLSASGGYNEQFF. This chain joins TRBV12-3 or TRBV12-4 and TRBJ2-1; 10 nucleotides line up with TRBD2. V was pared by 2 bases and J by 3 bases, with 4 bases of the junction left unmatched. The CDR3 totals 16 residues.

This clonotype was detected a few times. The chain joins TRBV16 to TRBJ1-2; the D is unclear. V was cut by 0 bases and J by 7 bases, with 9 bases left in between. This CDR3 is 13 amino acids long. CDR1 and CDR2 (germline): KGHSY, FQNENV. The CDR3 region is CASSQSAGFGYTF. The CDR3 nucleotides read TGTGCCAGCAGCCAATCAGCCGGGTTTGGCTACACCTTC.

CDR3 loop: CASSSGQGYTIYF. The CDR3 DNA is TGTGCCAGCAGCTCGGGACAGGGTTACACCATATATTTT. The chain joins TRBV7-9 to TRBJ1-3; 9 bases line up with TRBD1. This CDR3 has 13 amino acids. Trimming at V came to 4 bases and at J to 8 bases, leaving 3 bases not matched to a gene. Germline-derived CDR1 and CDR2 are SEHNR and FQNEAQ (reference sequence).

J is TRBJ2-6 and V is TRBV18; no definite D call. The CDR3 contains 16 residues. The germline V gene encodes CDR1 KGHSH and CDR2 LQKENI. Trimming pared 1 base from V and 1 base from J, leaving 8 bases between. The CDR3 loop is CASSPLIGSGANVLTF. The CDR3, as DNA: TGTGCCAGCTCACCACTCATAGGGTCTGGGGCCAACGTCCTGACTTTC.

V is TRBV5-5 and J is TRBJ2-3; 10 nucleotides match TRBD2. CDR1 SGHKS and CDR2 YYEKEE come from the germline V gene (reference sequence). The CDR3 extends over 17 amino acids. V lost 3 bases to trimming and J lost 2 bases; unmatched junction nucleotides: 9. CDR3 nucleotides: TGTGCCAGCAGCTGGGAGCGGGGGGGGCGTCTCACAGATACGCAGTATTTT. Translation: CASSWERGGRLTDTQYF.

Many counts were recorded for this clonotype. This chain connects TRBV12-3 or TRBV12-4 to TRBJ1-6, with 10 bases identical to TRBD1. Trimming cost V 10 bases and J 7 bases; bases outside gene matches: 4. The CDR3 is 13 residues long. This CDR3 is CATRTGGNSPLHF. CDR3 coding DNA: TGTGCCACCAGGACAGGGGGAAATTCACCCCTCCACTTT.

The chain links TRBV30 to TRBJ2-7; no reliable D call. Trimming took off 2 bases at V and 0 bases at J, with 11 bases between the two ends. The CDR3 is 14 residues long. Germline CDR1 and CDR2: GTSNPN and SVGIG (reference sequence). CDR3 bases: TGTGCCTGGAGTTCCGCGCGGAGCTCCTACGAGCAGTACTTC. Protein sequence: CAWSSARSSYEQYF.

In this sample, this clonotype turned up a few times. The V and J genes are TRBV7-3 and TRBJ2-1; TRBD2 agrees at 14 bases. The CDR3 consists of 18 residues. After removal of 5 bases from V and 6 bases from J, the junction contained 12 bases not matched to a gene. The germline CDR1 and CDR2 sequences are SGHTA and FQGTGA. The CDR3 nucleotides are TGTGCCAGCAGCCGATCTCCGGGACTAGCGGGAGTCGGCAATGAGCAGTTCTTC. This translates into CASSRSPGLAGVGNEQFF.

The V and J genes are TRBV6-2 or TRBV6-3 and TRBJ2-1, with a weak D call TRBD2 (6 bases). Germline CDR1 and CDR2: MNHEY and SVGEGT. The length of the CDR3 is 20 residues. V was shortened by 3 bases and J by 0 bases, with 24 bases between the two germline ends. Here the CDR3 reads CASSYSPPGVASDSYNEQFF. The CDR3 bases are TGTGCCAGCAGTTATTCACCCCCCGGGGTAGCTAGCGACTCCTACAATGAGCAGTTCTTC.

A few counts support this clonotype. The chain recombines TRBV6-2 or TRBV6-3 with TRBJ2-3; the D gene is possibly TRBD2 (5 bases). Germline lookup yields CDR1 MNHEY and CDR2 SVGEGT. The V end was cut by 6 bases, the J end by 0 bases, with 10 bases between. This CDR3 has 14 residues. The CDR3 sequence is CASSGILSTDTQYF. CDR3 sequence (DNA): TGTGCCAGCAGCGGGATACTCAGCACAGATACGCAGTATTTT.